The clone carrying this T cell receptor (beta chain) appeared many times. Its antigen is still unknown. TCRbeta library construction was performed incorporating unique molecular identifiers. Via MiXCR, TCRdb re-called the PCR reads, giving one row per CDR3 protein. The table records approximately 250,000 distinct CDR3 sequences, about 25% of them present only once. This specimen belongs to a study of T-cell reconstitution after alpha-beta-depleted transplantation in children. Study-wide results and caveats: The origin of high day-60 TCRbeta diversity in some patients lay in surviving recipient T cells and thymic progenitors.

Material: PBMCs, obtained before TCRalphabeta/CD19-depleted stem cell transplant. The TCR was taken from a girl aged 2-15 years with Fanconi anemia, due to receive a stem cell transplant.

CDR3 in amino acids: CASSGGTYEQYF. For the CDR3, the DNA is TGCGCCAGCTCTGGGGGGACCTACGAGCAGTACTTC. The chain carries TRBV10-1 and TRBJ2-7; the D gene is possibly TRBD2 (6 bases). Trimming took 8 bases from V and 2 from J, leaving 10 bases between them. CDR1 and CDR2 (germline): WNHNN, SYGVQD (reference sequence). This CDR3 is 12 amino acids long.